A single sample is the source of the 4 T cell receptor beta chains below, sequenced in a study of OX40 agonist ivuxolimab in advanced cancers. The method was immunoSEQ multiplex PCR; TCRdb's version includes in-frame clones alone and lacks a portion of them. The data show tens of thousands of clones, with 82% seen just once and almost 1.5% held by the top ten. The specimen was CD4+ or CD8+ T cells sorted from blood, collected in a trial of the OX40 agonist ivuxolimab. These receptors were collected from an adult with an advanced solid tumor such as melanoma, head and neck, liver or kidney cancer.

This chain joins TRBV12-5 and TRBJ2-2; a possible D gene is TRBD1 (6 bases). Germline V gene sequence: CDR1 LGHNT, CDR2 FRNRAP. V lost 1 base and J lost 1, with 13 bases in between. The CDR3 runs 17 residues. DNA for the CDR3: TGTGCTAGTGGTTTGGCCTTGCCGACAGGGAACACCGGGGAGCTGTTTTTT. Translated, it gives CASGLALPTGNTGELFF.

CDR3 bases: TGTGCCTCCTCGAGAGAGAGAATAGGCGGCTACACCTTC. Protein product: CASSRERIGGYTF. The V call is TRBV5-6, the J call TRBJ1-2; D unclear. Between the trimmed V and J ends, which lost 10 bases and 8 bases, there was a span of 21 bases. This CDR3 spans 13 amino acids. The germline gives CDR1 SGHDT, CDR2 YYEEEE.

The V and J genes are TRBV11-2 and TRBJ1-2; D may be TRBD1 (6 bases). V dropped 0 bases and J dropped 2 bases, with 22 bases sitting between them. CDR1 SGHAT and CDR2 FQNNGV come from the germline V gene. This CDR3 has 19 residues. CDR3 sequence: CASSLDGTTGQFVNYGYTF. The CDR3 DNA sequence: TGTGCCAGCAGCTTAGATGGGACAACAGGACAGTTCGTAAACTATGGCTACACCTTC. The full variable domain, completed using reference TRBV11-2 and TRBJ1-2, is EAGVAQSPRYKIIEKRQSVAFWCNPISGHATLYWYQQILGQGPKLLIQFQNNGVVDDSQLPKDRFSAERLKGVDSTLKIQPAKLEDSAVYLCASSLDGTTGQFVNYGYTFGSGTRLTVV.

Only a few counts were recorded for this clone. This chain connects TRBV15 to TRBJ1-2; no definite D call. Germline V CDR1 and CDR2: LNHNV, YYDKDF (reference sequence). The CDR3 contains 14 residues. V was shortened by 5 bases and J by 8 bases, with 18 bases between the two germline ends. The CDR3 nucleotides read TGTGCCACCAGCCCGACGGTGAGGGCAAGAGGCTACACCTTC. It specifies CATSPTVRARGYTF.